A single sample gave rise to the 18 T cell receptor beta chains below, sequenced in a study of blood T cell repertoires in COVID-19. TCRdb keeps only in-frame clones here, not all; method: immunoSEQ multiplex PCR. The sample includes approximately 150,000 clones, around 81% of them seen just once. Sequencing was done on a sample of peripheral blood. Source of these receptors: a human donor in a cohort sampled during active COVID-19.

This clone was found a few times. V gene TRBV27 combines with J gene TRBJ1-6; 9 positions match TRBD1. The CDR3 is made up of 16 amino acids. V trimming: 5 bases; J trimming: 9 bases; junction bases outside the gene matches: 11. Germline values: CDR1 MNHEY, CDR2 SMNVEV (reference sequence). The CDR3 DNA follows: TGTGCCAGCAGTCTCGGGACCGGGACAGGGAGTTCACCCCTCCACTTT. It is translated as CASSLGTGTGSSPLHF.

V usage is TRBV19 and J usage is TRBJ2-5; TRBD1 is a possible D gene (6 bases). The V end was cut by 5 bases, the J end by 4 bases, with 8 bases between. Germline V gene lookup returns CDR1 LNHDA and CDR2 SQIVND (reference sequence). The CDR3 consists of 12 residues. CDR3 nucleotide sequence: TGTGCCAGTAGTGCAGGGGTAGAGACCCAGTACTTC. This sequence encodes CASSAGVETQYF.

This clone was seen a handful of times. The rearrangement uses TRBV18 and TRBJ1-5; TRBD1 matches at 7 bases. This CDR3 has 13 residues. Per germline, CDR1 KGHSH and CDR2 LQKENI. V was pared by 6 bases and J by 6 bases, with 5 bases of the junction left unmatched. The CDR3 loop is CASSKGAGQPQHF. DNA for the CDR3: TGTGCCAGCTCCAAGGGGGCGGGTCAGCCCCAGCATTTT.

The chain links TRBV5-1 to TRBJ2-5; no firm D call. CDR1 and CDR2 from the germline V gene are SGHRS and YFSETQ. Trimming shortened V by 0 bases and J by 2 bases, and 8 bases separated the two germline ends. The CDR3 covers 14 residues. The CDR3 loop reads CASSLAARQETQYF. The CDR3 coding sequence is TGCGCCAGCAGCTTGGCCGCCAGGCAAGAGACCCAGTACTTC.

The chain combines TRBV28 with TRBJ1-5; no clear D gene. This CDR3 is built from 14 residues. Germline assignment: CDR1 MDHEN and CDR2 SYDVKM. V lost 3 bases and J 5 bases, leaving 11 bases between the germline ends. The CDR3 nucleotides read TGTGCCAGCAGTTTTCATTCCGGTCATCAGCCCCAGCATTTT. Translating gives CASSFHSGHQPQHF. The full variable domain, rest sourced from reference TRBV28 and TRBJ1-5, is DVKVTQSSRYLVKRTGEKVFLECVQDMDHENMFWYRQDPGLGLRLIYFSYDVKMKEKGDIPEGYSVSREKKERFSLILESASTNQTSMYLCASSFHSGHQPQHFGDGTRLSIL.

V and J are TRBV28 and TRBJ1-2; no clear D. V lost 3 bases to trimming and J lost 8 bases, with 10 bases between them. The CDR3 totals 12 residues. Germline V gives CDR1 MDHEN, CDR2 SYDVKM. The CDR3 region is CASSFWRFGYTF. CDR3 DNA: TGTGCCAGCAGTTTTTGGCGGTTCGGCTACACCTTC.

V gene TRBV9 combines with J gene TRBJ2-7; unclear D gene. Trimming stripped 3 bases from V and 6 bases from J, with 16 bases between. The CDR3 consists of 14 residues. Germline lookup yields CDR1 SGDLS and CDR2 YYNGEE. The CDR3 reads CASSADPSSREQYF. The CDR3 DNA reads as TGTGCCAGCAGCGCAGACCCTAGTTCACGCGAGCAGTACTTC.

The sample holds many counts of this clone. The chain uses TRBV5-1 and TRBJ2-5, with TRBD1 matching 7 bases. The CDR3 is 15 amino acids. Germline loops: CDR1 SGHRS, CDR2 YFSETQ. J gave up 2 bases and V 0 bases, and 4 bases lay outside the gene matches. The CDR3 is CASSLGQGVQETQYF. CDR3 sequence (DNA): TGCGCCAGCAGCTTGGGACAGGGCGTACAAGAGACCCAGTACTTC.

The chain employs TRBV13 and TRBJ1-2; 7 nucleotides line up with TRBD1. With V trimmed by 3 bases and J by 8 bases, 3 bases remained unmatched. The CDR3 sequence is 12 residues long. Looked up from germline, CDR1 is PRHDT and CDR2 is FYEKMQ (reference sequence). The CDR3 nucleotides are TGTGCCAGCAGCTTTACAGGGGCCGGCTACACCTTC. As protein: CASSFTGAGYTF.

J is TRBJ2-7 and V is TRBV6-2 or TRBV6-3; TRBD2 agrees at 11 bases. V was clipped by 5 bases and J by 4 bases; unmatched bases: 7. Looked up from germline, CDR1 is MNHEY and CDR2 is SVGEGT. CDR3 size: 15 residues. DNA for the CDR3: TGTGCCAGCAGTACTTCCGGGACTAGCGGTTACGAGCAGTACTTC. The encoded protein is CASSTSGTSGYEQYF.

V is TRBV28 and J is TRBJ2-4, with 8 positions matching TRBD1. V lost 4 bases and J lost 5; bases outside the gene matches: 1. Germline assignment: CDR1 MDHEN and CDR2 SYDVKM. CDR3 size: 13 residues. In DNA form, the CDR3 reads TGTGCCAGCAGTTCGACAGGGGAAAACATTCAGTACTTC. Residues: CASSSTGENIQYF.

This clone was seen many times. V gene TRBV3-1 (or the pseudogene TRBV3-2) combines with J gene TRBJ1-2; a possible D gene is TRBD1 (6 bases). Germline V gives CDR1 LGHDT, CDR2 YNNKEL (reference sequence). V gave up 3 bases and J gave up 8 bases, with 13 bases separating them. CDR3 length: 13 amino acids. CDR3 region: CASSQRDTRGYTF. CDR3 nucleotides: TGTGCCAGCAGCCAGAGGGACACGCGCGGCTACACCTTC.

There are a few counts of this clone. The chain has TRBV27 and TRBJ2-7; D is possibly TRBD1 (6 bases). The germline CDR1 and CDR2 sequences are MNHEY and SMNVEV (reference sequence). This CDR3 is 14 amino acids long. Between the trimmed V and J ends, which lost 1 base and 5 bases, there was a span of 12 bases. CDR3 sequence (DNA): TGTGCCAGCAGTTTATGGCAGGGGAACAACGAGCAGTACTTC. This sequence encodes CASSLWQGNNEQYF.

The chain carries TRBV5-6 and TRBJ2-7, with D possibly being TRBD1 (6 bases). CDR3 size: 15 residues. V gave up 0 bases and J gave up 1 base, with 11 bases separating them. CDR1 and CDR2 from the germline V gene are SGHDT and YYEEEE. The chain's CDR3 is CASSLAGTQSYEQYF. In nucleotides, the CDR3 is TGTGCCAGCAGCTTGGCCGGGACACAGTCCTACGAGCAGTACTTC.

The gene calls are TRBV28 and TRBJ1-6; 8 bases fit TRBD1. From germline, CDR1 is MDHEN and CDR2 SYDVKM. This CDR3 region has 13 residues. The V and J ends lost 7 bases and 9 bases, in that order; junction bases with no gene match: 5. The CDR3 bases are TGTGCCAGCACTACAGGGGGAAGTTCACCCCTCCACTTT. It specifies CASTTGGSSPLHF.

This clone showed up just once. This chain joins TRBV29-1 and TRBJ2-6; TRBD1 might be the D (6 bases). CDR1 is SQVTM, CDR2 ANQGSEA, per germline. V gave up 4 bases and J gave up 0 bases, with 7 bases separating them. This CDR3 comprises 14 residues. This chain's CDR3 is CSVGQVSGANVLTF. DNA for the CDR3: TGCAGCGTTGGACAGGTCTCTGGGGCCAACGTCCTGACTTTC.

CDR3 coding DNA: TGTGCCAGCTCACCAGCCCTCGCGAGGGCAGATACGCAGTATTTT. This sequence encodes CASSPALARADTQYF. The V call is TRBV18, the J call TRBJ2-3; TRBD2 is a possible D gene (5 bases). Deletions cut 2 bases from V and 4 bases from J, with 13 bases between. CDR1 and CDR2 (germline): KGHSH, LQKENI. This CDR3 is 15 amino acids long.

The chain employs TRBV6-5 and TRBJ1-1; D gene uncertain. CDR1 and CDR2 from the germline V gene are MNHEY and SVGAGI. Between the trimmed V and J ends, which lost 8 bases and 0 bases, there was a span of 10 bases. CDR3 length: 13 residues. The CDR3 DNA sequence: TGTGCCAGCTCCGCGGCATTGAACACTGAAGCTTTCTTT. The encoded protein is CASSAALNTEAFF.